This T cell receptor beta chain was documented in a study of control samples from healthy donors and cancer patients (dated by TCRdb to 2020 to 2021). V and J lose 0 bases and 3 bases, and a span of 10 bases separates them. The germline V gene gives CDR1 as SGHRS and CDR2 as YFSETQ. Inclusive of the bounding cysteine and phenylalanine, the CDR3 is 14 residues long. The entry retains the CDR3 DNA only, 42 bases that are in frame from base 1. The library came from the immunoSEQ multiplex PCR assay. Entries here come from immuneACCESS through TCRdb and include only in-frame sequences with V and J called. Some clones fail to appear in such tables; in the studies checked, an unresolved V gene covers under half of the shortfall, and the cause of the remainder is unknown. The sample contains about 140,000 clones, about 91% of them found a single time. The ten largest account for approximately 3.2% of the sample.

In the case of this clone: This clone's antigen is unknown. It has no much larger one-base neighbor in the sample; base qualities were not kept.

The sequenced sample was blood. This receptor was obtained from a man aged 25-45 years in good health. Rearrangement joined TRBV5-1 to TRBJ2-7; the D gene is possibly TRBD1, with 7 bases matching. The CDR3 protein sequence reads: CASSLGRGVYEQYF. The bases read TGCGCCAGCAGCTTGGGCAGGGGGGTCTACGAGCAGTACTTC.